This entry describes one T cell receptor (beta chain). Its specificity is not known. The germline V gene has CDR1 GTSNPN and CDR2 SVGIG (reference sequence). V lost 0 bases, J lost 9 bases, and 7 bases stayed unmatched. The CDR3 contains 14 residues. The data derive from a study of cytomegalovirus exposure and HLA in healthy donors. 13 Jbeta primers and 60 Vbeta primers were used for the PCR. Clones were sequenced by immunoSEQ multiplex PCR, and TCRdb holds only the in-frame ones, with some missing. The sample consists of about 120,000 clones, approximately 80% of them appearing once. Study findings and constraints: In an earlier analysis, in 540 or so donors, most V segments appeared productive either ~90% or ~30% of the time. Later, an analysis found that common viral pathogens appeared to be linked with several of the most significant clusters. Associated with HLA alleles at 0.05 false discovery rate in a later analysis were some 18,000 TCR beta sequences.

What was sequenced was PBMCs. This clonotype originated in a woman in her late teens or twenties in good health and CMV-seronegative. The chain couples TRBV30 to TRBJ1-3, with TRBD1 matching 8 bases. CDR3 nucleotide sequence: TGTGCCTGGAGTGTACGTGGGACAGGTGGCACCATATATTTT. This gives the protein CAWSVRGTGGTIYF.